This record covers a single TCR beta chain. As yet, its antigen is unknown. The sample belongs to a study of cytomegalovirus exposure and HLA in healthy donors. Study in general: A later analysis reported the same platform for the roughly 110 validation repertoires and the roughly 700 first-cohort repertoires. Study results and limitations: The finding came from a later analysis; first-cohort TCR clusters tended to co-occur in the 90 to 150 validation repertoires.

The J segment lost 9 bases and the V segment lost 3 bases, leaving 10 bases of the junction unmatched. CDR3 size: 15 residues. Germline V gene sequence: CDR1 SGHRS, CDR2 YFSETQ. Using immunoSEQ multiplex PCR, the repertoire was profiled, and TCRdb retains in-frame clones only, with some absent. The table records over 110,000 clones, approximately 87% of them present only once. Specimen: PBMCs. The chain combines TRBV5-1 with TRBJ2-1, with 9 bases fitting TRBD2. The clonotype was recovered from a man between 18 and 29 years old in good health and CMV-seronegative. The CDR3 spells CASSYSGRAGGEQFF. CDR3 DNA sequence: TGCGCCAGCAGCTATAGCGGGAGAGCAGGCGGTGAGCAGTTCTTC.